A selection of T cell receptor beta chains follows, all from one sample in a study of OX40 agonist ivuxolimab in advanced cancers. Method: immunoSEQ multiplex PCR; TCRdb's copy keeps in-frame clones and lacks some. Among fewer than 55,000 clones listed, around 80% were seen once. The source was CD4+ or CD8+ T cells sorted from blood, collected in a trial of the OX40 agonist ivuxolimab. The receptors derive from an adult with an advanced solid tumor such as melanoma, head and neck, liver or kidney cancer. CDR3s include the opening cysteine and the closing phenylalanine or tryptophan. The D gene is left open where the match is weak. Part of the rows lack a size; the others show once, few, many or a class for expanded clones.

cdr3_nt | cdr3_aa | j_call | clone_size | d_call | v_call
TGCAGCGTTATCCTAGCTGGAACCCCCTACGAGCAGTACTTC | CSVILAGTPYEQYF | TRBJ2-7 | - | - | TRBV29-1
TGTGCCAGCTCACCGTTGAGCAATCAGCCCCAGCATTTT | CASSPLSNQPQHF | TRBJ1-5 | - | - | TRBV18
TGCGCCAGCAGCCTCCGGGGGCAGTCATACGATACGCAGTATTTT | CASSLRGQSYDTQYF | TRBJ2-3 | - | - | TRBV4-1
TGTGCCTTTGACAGGGAAAGGGGCACAGATACGCAGTATTTT | CAFDRERGTDTQYF | TRBJ2-3 | - | TRBD1 | TRBV30
TGTGCCAGCAGCTTAGCCCGGGACCCCTCCTACAATGAGCAGTTCTTC | CASSLARDPSYNEQFF | TRBJ2-1 | - | - | TRBV7-2
TGTGCCAGCAGTGAGGGAGAAGGGGTCTTAACAGATACGCAGTATTTT | CASSEGEGVLTDTQYF | TRBJ2-3 | - | - | TRBV25-1
TGTGCCAGCAGCATAACCGGGACAGCCAACAATGAGCAGTTCTTC | CASSITGTANNEQFF | TRBJ2-1 | - | TRBD1 | TRBV7-8
TGTGCCAGCAGCCCAAGGACAGGGAGAAATTCACCCCTCCACTTT | CASSPRTGRNSPLHF | TRBJ1-6 | - | TRBD1 | TRBV7-2
TGTGCCAGCAGCTTACCAGCGGGAGGGCCCGGGGAGCTGTTTTTT | CASSLPAGGPGELFF | TRBJ2-2 | - | TRBD2 | TRBV7-2
TGTGCCAGCAGGGGAGTGGTGAACACTGAAGCTTTCTTT | CASRGVVNTEAFF | TRBJ1-1 | - | - | TRBV27
TGTGCCAGCAGTGGAAGTGGGAGGCGTCTAGCGGGAGGTAGCAACGAGCAGTACTTC | CASSGSGRRLAGGSNEQYF | TRBJ2-7 | once | TRBD2 | TRBV6-1
TGTGCCAGCAGCTTACAGGAGAGCACAGATACGCAGTATTTT | CASSLQESTDTQYF | TRBJ2-3 | - | - | TRBV7-9
TGTGCCAGTAGTCTCGGGACAGCCACCTACGAGCAGTACTTC | CASSLGTATYEQYF | TRBJ2-7 | - | TRBD1 | TRBV19
TGTGCCAGCAGCTTAGCCCCTTCCGGGACTGAAGCTTTCTTT | CASSLAPSGTEAFF | TRBJ1-1 | - | - | TRBV11-2
TGCGCCAGCAGCTTGGTTACAGCTTCCTACGAGCAGTACTTC | CASSLVTASYEQYF | TRBJ2-7 | - | - | TRBV5-1
TGTGCCAGCAGCAATTACTTAGCGGGAGGGGCAGATACGCAGTATTTT | CASSNYLAGGADTQYF | TRBJ2-3 | - | TRBD2 | TRBV11-2
TGTGCCAGCAGCCCAGGGACAGGGTCCCTAGGTGGGACTGAAGCTTTCTTT | CASSPGTGSLGGTEAFF | TRBJ1-1 | - | TRBD1 | TRBV7-9
TGTGCCAGCTCTCTACAGATGAACACTGAAGCTTTCTTT | CASSLQMNTEAFF | TRBJ1-1 | few | - | TRBV18
TGCGCCAGCAGCCCAGACGGTCAGGGGTGGGGCACTGAAGCTTTCTTT | CASSPDGQGWGTEAFF | TRBJ1-1 | - | - | TRBV5-1
TGTGCCAGCAGTTACGCTCCTGCCGATTATGGCTACACCTTC | CASSYAPADYGYTF | TRBJ1-2 | - | - | TRBV6-5
TGTGCCAGCAGCCTACGACATGCGGAGCGGGGCACAGATACGCAGTATTTT | CASSLRHAERGTDTQYF | TRBJ2-3 | - | - | TRBV9
TGTGCCAGCAGCTTACAGGGGTTAAATGAAAAACTGTTTTTT | CASSLQGLNEKLFF | TRBJ1-4 | - | - | TRBV7-6
TGTGCCAGCAGCTTGTTGCAGGCACACTATGGCTACACCTTC | CASSLLQAHYGYTF | TRBJ1-2 | - | - | TRBV5-6
TGTGCCAGCACGATAGGGGCGGGACGGACTGAAGCTTTCTTT | CASTIGAGRTEAFF | TRBJ1-1 | - | - | TRBV6-6
TGCGCCAGCAGCCAGGAAGGGTGGCCGTACTCTGAAGCTTTCTTT | CASSQEGWPYSEAFF | TRBJ1-1 | - | - | TRBV5-1
TGTGCCAGCAGCTTAGATTCAGACTACGAGCAGTACTTC | CASSLDSDYEQYF | TRBJ2-7 | - | - | TRBV7-2
TGTGCCAGCAGTCCTACACAGGACTCCAACACTGAAGCTTTCTTT | CASSPTQDSNTEAFF | TRBJ1-1 | few | - | TRBV28
TGTGCCAGCAGCTTGGAGACAGGAGCTATGAACACTGAAGCTTTCTTT | CASSLETGAMNTEAFF | TRBJ1-1 | - | - | TRBV5-4
TGTGCCAGCAGCTTAGTGGAGTCGTTT | CASSLVESF | TRBJ1-1 | - | - | TRBV13
TGTGCTAGTGGTTTACCCCCGCAAGAGACCCAGTACTTC | CASGLPPQETQYF | TRBJ2-5 | - | - | TRBV12-5
TGCGCCAGCACTCCCTCACGGGTGGGAACCGGGGAGCTGTTTTTT | CASTPSRVGTGELFF | TRBJ2-2 | - | - | TRBV5-1
TGTGCCATCAGCCCAGGGACAGGGGTTTCCCACGAGCAGTACTTC | CAISPGTGVSHEQYF | TRBJ2-7 | - | TRBD1 | TRBV10-3
TGCAGTGCTGAACCCCAAGAGACCCAGTACTTC | CSAEPQETQYF | TRBJ2-5 | - | - | TRBV20-1
TGTGCCAGCAGCTGGAACACCGGGGAGCTGTTTTTT | CASSWNTGELFF | TRBJ2-2 | - | - | TRBV7-8